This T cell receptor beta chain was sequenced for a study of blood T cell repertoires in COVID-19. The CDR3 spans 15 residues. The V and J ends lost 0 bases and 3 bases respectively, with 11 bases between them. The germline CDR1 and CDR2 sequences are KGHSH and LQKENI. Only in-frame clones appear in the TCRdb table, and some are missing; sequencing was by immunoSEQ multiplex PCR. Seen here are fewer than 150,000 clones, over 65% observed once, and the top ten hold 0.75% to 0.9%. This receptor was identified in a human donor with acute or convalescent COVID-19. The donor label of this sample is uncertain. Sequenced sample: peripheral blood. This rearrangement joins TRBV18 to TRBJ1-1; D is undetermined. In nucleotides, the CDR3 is TGTGCCAGCTCACCACCGGGCTTCTCGGACACTGAAGCTTTCTTT. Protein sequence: CASSPPGFSDTEAFF.